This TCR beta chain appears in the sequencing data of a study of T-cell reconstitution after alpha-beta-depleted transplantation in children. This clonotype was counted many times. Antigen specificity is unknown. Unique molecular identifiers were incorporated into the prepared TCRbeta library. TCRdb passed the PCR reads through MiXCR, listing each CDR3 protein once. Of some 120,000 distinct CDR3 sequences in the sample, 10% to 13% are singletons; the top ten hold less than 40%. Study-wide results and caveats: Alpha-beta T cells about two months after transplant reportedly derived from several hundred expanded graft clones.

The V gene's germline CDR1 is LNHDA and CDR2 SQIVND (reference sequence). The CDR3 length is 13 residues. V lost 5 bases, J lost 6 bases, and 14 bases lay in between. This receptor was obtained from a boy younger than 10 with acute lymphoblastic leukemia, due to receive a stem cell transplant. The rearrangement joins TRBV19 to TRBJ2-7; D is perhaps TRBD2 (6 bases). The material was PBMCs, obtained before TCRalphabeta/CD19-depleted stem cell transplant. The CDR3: CASSLIPRGEQYF. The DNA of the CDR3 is TGTGCCAGTAGTCTCATCCCGCGGGGCGAGCAGTACTTC.